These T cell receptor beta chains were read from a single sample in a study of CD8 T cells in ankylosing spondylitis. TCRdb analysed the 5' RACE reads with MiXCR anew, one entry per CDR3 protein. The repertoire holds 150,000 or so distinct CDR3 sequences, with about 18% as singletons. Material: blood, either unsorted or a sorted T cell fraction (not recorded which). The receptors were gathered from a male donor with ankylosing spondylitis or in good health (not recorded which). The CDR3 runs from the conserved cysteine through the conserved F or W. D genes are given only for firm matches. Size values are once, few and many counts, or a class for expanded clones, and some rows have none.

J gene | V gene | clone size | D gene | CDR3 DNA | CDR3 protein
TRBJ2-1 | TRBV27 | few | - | TGTGCCAGCAGTCCGTTAGGCGTCCACCGGGACACATACAATGAGCAGTTCTTC | CASSPLGVHRDTYNEQFF
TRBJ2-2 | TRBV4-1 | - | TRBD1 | TGCGCCAGCGGACAGGGGAGAGGGACCGGGGAGCTGTTTTTT | CASGQGRGTGELFF
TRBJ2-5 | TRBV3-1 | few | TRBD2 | TGTGCCAGCAGCCAAGCGGCTAGCGGGCCCCAAGAGACCCAGTACTTC | CASSQAASGPQETQYF
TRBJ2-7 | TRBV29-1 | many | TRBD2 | TGCAGCGTTGAAGGCCTAGCGGGGTACTACGAGCAGTACTTC | CSVEGLAGYYEQYF
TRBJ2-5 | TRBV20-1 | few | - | TGCAGTGCTAGGCACTCGCAAGAGACCCAGTACTTC | CSARHSQETQYF
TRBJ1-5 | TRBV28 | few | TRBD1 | TGTGCCAGCAGTACCCCGACAGGGTACGAGCATTTT | CASSTPTGYEHF
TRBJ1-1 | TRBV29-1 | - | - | TGCAGCGTGGGGGGGGAGAACACTGAAGCTTTCTTT | CSVGGENTEAFF
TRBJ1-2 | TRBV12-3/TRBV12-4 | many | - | TGTGCCAGCAGCAAACTCGCAAGGACTGATCCGACTGGCTACACCTTC | CASSKLARTDPTGYTF
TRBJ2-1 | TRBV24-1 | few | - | TGTGCCACCAGTGACCCGGCCCCCCCCTCCTACAATGAGCAGTTCTTC | CATSDPAPPSYNEQFF
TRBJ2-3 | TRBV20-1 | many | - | TGCAGTTCCTTCGTGACGGGAGAGAGGCATACGCAGTATTTT | CSSFVTGERHTQYF
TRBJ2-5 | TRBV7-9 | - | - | TGTGCCAGCAGCTCACGACTAGGACCGGGTGAGACCCAGTACTTC | CASSSRLGPGETQYF
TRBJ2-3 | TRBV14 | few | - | TGTGCCAGCAGCCAAGTATTCCATACGCAGTATTTT | CASSQVFHTQYF
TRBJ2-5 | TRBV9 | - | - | TGTGCCAGCAGCGTAATGGGAGGTCCTCAAGAGACCCAGCACTTC | CASSVMGGPQETQHF
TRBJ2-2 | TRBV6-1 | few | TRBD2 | TGTGCCAGCAGAAGAGGACTAGCGGAAACCGGGGAGCTGTTTTTT | CASRRGLAETGELFF
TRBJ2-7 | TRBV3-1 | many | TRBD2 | TGTGCCAGCAGCTCGAGCGGGAAACGTTCCTACGAGCAGTACTTC | CASSSSGKRSYEQYF
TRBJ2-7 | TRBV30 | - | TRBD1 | TGTGCCTGGAATGAAGGGACAGGGTCCTACGAGCAGTACTTC | CAWNEGTGSYEQYF
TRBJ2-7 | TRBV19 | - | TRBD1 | TGTGCCAGTAGTAGAACAGGGGACATCTCCTACGAGCAGTACTTC | CASSRTGDISYEQYF
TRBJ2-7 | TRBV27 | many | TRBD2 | TGTGCCAGCAGTTTCGGGCTAGCGGGGTCCTACGAGCAGTACTTC | CASSFGLAGSYEQYF
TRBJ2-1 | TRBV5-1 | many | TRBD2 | TGCGCCAGCAGCATGCCGGGACTAGCGGGAGATGAGCAGTTCTTC | CASSMPGLAGDEQFF
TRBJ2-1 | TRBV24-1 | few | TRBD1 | TGTGCCACCAGTGATCAAGGGACAGGGGCCTACAATGAGCAGTTCTTC | CATSDQGTGAYNEQFF
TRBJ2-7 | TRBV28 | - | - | TGTGCCAGCAGTCTGACAGTGAGCTCCTACGAGCAGTACTTC | CASSLTVSSYEQYF
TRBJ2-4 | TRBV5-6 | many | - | TGTGCCAGCAGCTTGGTGGTGGGAGGAAACATTCAGTACTTC | CASSLVVGGNIQYF
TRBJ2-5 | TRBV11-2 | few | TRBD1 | TGTGCCAGCAGCTTACGGACAGGGAGAGAGACCCAGTACTTC | CASSLRTGRETQYF
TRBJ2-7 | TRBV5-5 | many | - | TGTGCCAGCAGCCCAGGGATAGGAGAGCAGTACTTC | CASSPGIGEQYF
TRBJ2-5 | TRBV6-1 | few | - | TGTGCCAGCAGTGTGGAGGGTCAAGAGACCCAGTACTTC | CASSVEGQETQYF
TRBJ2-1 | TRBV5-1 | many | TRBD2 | TGCGCCAGCAGCTTGAGTCTAGCGGGAGTGGGGAATGAGCAGTTCTTC | CASSLSLAGVGNEQFF
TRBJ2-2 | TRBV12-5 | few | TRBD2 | TGTGCTAGTGGTTTTGGAGCGGGGCCCACCGGGGAGCTGTTTTTT | CASGFGAGPTGELFF
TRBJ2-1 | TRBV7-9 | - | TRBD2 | TGTGCCAGCAGCTCCTTAGCGGGAGGGCCGACTGAGCAGTTCTTC | CASSSLAGGPTEQFF
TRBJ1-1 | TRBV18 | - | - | TGTGCCAGCTCAGGGAACTATCCGGACACTGAAGCTTTCTTT | CASSGNYPDTEAFF
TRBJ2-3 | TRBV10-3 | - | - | TGTGCCATCAGTGACCCCCCGGGGGCTACAGATACGCAGTATTTT | CAISDPPGATDTQYF
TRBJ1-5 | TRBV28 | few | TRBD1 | TGTGCCAGCAGTCGGACAGGGAGCAATCAGCCCCAGCATTTT | CASSRTGSNQPQHF
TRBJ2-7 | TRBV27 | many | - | TGTGCCAGCAGTATCCGGGACACTTTAGACGAGCAGTACTTC | CASSIRDTLDEQYF
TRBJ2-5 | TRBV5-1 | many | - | TGCGCCAGCAGCTTGGAATCGGCGGACCAAGAGACCCAGTACTTC | CASSLESADQETQYF
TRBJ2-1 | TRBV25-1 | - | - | TGTGCCAGCAGTGATATCTTCGGGGCCCCCTCCTACAATGAGCAGTTCTTC | CASSDIFGAPSYNEQFF
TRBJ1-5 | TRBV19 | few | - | TGTGCCAGTAGTATTCAGGCTAGTCCGAATCAGCCCCAGCATTTT | CASSIQASPNQPQHF
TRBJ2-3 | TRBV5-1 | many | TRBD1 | TGCGCCAGCAGCTCGACAGGGACAGATACGCAGTATTTT | CASSSTGTDTQYF
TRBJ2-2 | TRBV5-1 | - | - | TGCGCCAGCAGCTTGGTGTTGGGTGGACCGAACACCGGGGAGCTGTTTTTT | CASSLVLGGPNTGELFF
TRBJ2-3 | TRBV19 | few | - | TGTGCCAGTAGTATTGGTAGCTCAACCCTCGGTGGGTCCACAGATACGCAGTATTTT | CASSIGSSTLGGSTDTQYF
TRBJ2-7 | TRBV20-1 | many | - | TGCAGTGCTCACCTTTCCCCCGAGCAGTACTTC | CSAHLSPEQYF
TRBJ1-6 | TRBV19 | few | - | TGTGCCAGTAGTATCGCTGCGGCAGCTCATAATTCACCCCTCCACTTT | CASSIAAAAHNSPLHF
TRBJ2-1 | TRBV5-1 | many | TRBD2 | TGCGCCAGCAGCTTAACTAGCGGGAGTCTCAATGAGCAGTTCTTC | CASSLTSGSLNEQFF
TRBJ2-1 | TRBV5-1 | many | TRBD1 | TGCGCCAGCAGCCTGACAGGGGCAAACTCCTACAATGAGCAGTTCTTC | CASSLTGANSYNEQFF
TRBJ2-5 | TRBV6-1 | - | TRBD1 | TGTGCCAGCAGCCCGACAGGGATGGGAGAGACCCAGTACTTC | CASSPTGMGETQYF
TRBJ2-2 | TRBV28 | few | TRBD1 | TGTGCCAGCAGACCTACCGGACAGGGGGCCATCGGGGAGCTGTTTTTT | CASRPTGQGAIGELFF
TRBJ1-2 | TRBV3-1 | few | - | TGTGCCAGCAGCCAAGATGTCAGGGCCGGCCATGGCTACACCTTC | CASSQDVRAGHGYTF
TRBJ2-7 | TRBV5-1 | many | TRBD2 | TGCGCCAGCAGCTTGGAGACTAGCGGTCCCTACGAGCAGTACTTC | CASSLETSGPYEQYF
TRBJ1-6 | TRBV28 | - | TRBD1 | TGTGCCAACAGGGGGCGCTCCTATAATTCACCCCTCCACTTT | CANRGRSYNSPLHF
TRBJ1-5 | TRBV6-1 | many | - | TGTGCCAGCAGTGAAGCCCCCCAGGGAGCAAATCAGCCCCAGCATTTT | CASSEAPQGANQPQHF
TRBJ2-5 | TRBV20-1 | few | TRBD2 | TGCAGTGCTAGTTTGCGGGAGGGCCAAGAGACCCAGTACTTC | CSASLREGQETQYF
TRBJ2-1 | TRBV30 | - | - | TGTGCCTGGAGTGGAGGGGGACCATACAATGAGCAGTTCTTC | CAWSGGGPYNEQFF
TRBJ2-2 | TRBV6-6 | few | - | TGTGCCAGCAGTAATTTCGGCGGGGAGCTGTTTTTT | CASSNFGGELFF
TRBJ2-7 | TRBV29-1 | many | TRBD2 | TGCAGCGTTGAAGGGCTAGCGGAATCCGTCGAGCAGTACTTC | CSVEGLAESVEQYF
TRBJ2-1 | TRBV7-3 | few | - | TGTGCCAGCAGCAACTCCGGGACCGAGCAGTTCTTC | CASSNSGTEQFF